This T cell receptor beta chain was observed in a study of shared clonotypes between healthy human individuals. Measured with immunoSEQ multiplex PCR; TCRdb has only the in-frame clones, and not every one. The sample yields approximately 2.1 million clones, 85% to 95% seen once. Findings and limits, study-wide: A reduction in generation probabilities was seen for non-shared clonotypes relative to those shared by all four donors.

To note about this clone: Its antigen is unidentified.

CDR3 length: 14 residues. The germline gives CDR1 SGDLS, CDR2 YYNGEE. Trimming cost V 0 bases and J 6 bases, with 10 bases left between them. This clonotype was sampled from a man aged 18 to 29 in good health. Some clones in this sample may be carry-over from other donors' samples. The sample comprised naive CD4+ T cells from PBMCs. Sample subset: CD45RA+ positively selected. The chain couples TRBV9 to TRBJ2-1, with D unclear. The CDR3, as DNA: TGTGCCAGCAGCGTAGCAGGTAACCTCAATGAGCAGTTCTTC. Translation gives CASSVAGNLNEQFF.